This section outlines one T cell receptor beta chain sequence together with its context. Its target is not known. PCR used 60 Vbeta primers and 13 Jbeta primers. TCRdb keeps only in-frame clones here, not all; method: immunoSEQ multiplex PCR. Counted here are some 200,000 clones, 80% to 85% occurring once; the ten biggest clones make up 5.5% to 7%. This sample stems from a study of cytomegalovirus exposure and HLA in healthy donors. Study-wide findings and caveats: The investigators catalogued 150 to 200 TCR beta chains as cytomegalovirus-associated. Later work associated 17,000 or so TCR beta sequences with HLA alleles at 0.05 false discovery rate. About 87% or about 30% of the time was how often most TCR beta V segments were productive, according to an earlier analysis.

The germline V gene encodes CDR1 MDHEN and CDR2 SYDVKM. Germline trimming cut 11 bases from V and 3 bases from J; bases unmatched to any gene: 7. This CDR3 contains 13 residues. The sequence was collected from a woman aged 45-60 years in good health and CMV-seropositive. Specimen: PBMCs. This chain connects TRBV28 to TRBJ1-5; TRBD1 matches at 7 bases. CDR3: CASGTGDNQPQHF. The CDR3 DNA sequence: TGTGCCTCGGGAACAGGGGACAATCAGCCCCAGCATTTT.